This TCR beta chain was recovered during a study of blood T cells in healthy people across ages. Whole-study results and caveats: Measured against age, TCR beta diversity per million T cells decreased in a roughly linear manner.

Per individual sample, total RNA of at least 5.5 micrograms was extracted. This clonotype was detected ten times or more. Its antigen is still unknown. The CDR3 length is 15 residues. Germline-derived CDR1 and CDR2 are KGHDR and SFDVKD. J was trimmed by 5 bases and V by 2 bases; bases with no gene match: 5. Then a second PCR, running roughly 7 to 11 cycles, was carried out with a sample-barcoded 5' primer and a J-beta primer mix. Each CDR3 protein gets one entry after TCRdb re-called the 5' RACE reads with MiXCR. Here the sample spans roughly 680,000 distinct CDR3 sequences, under 25% being singletons.

What was sequenced was blood. The receptor's source is a man between 65 and 80 years old in good health. The chain combines TRBV24-1 with TRBJ2-1, with TRBD1 matching 7 bases. The CDR3 DNA sequence: TGTGCCACCAGTGATTCGGGACAGAATAACAATGAGCAGTTCTTC. It codes for CATSDSGQNNNEQFF.